This T cell receptor (beta chain) originates from a study of blood T cell repertoires in COVID-19. V shed 4 bases and J 2 bases; nucleotides not matched to a gene: 7. The CDR3 spans 15 residues. Germline V gene data show CDR1 as MNHEY and CDR2 as SMNVEV (reference sequence). Measured with immunoSEQ multiplex PCR; TCRdb has only the in-frame clones, and not every one. The sample has about 89,000 clones; around 72% are singletons. The chain employs TRBV27 and TRBJ1-2; 7 bases map to TRBD1. The source of this sequence is a woman older than 75 with acute or convalescent COVID-19. Sequenced input: peripheral blood. The CDR3 spells CASSSPRQGNYGYTF. The CDR3 DNA reads as TGTGCCAGCAGTTCCCCCCGACAGGGCAACTATGGCTACACCTTC.